Shown below are 2 T cell receptor beta chains from a single sample sequenced in a study of T cells in localized non-small cell lung cancer (dated by TCRdb to 2020 to 2022). The library was produced with the immunoSEQ multiplex PCR assay. In TCRdb, the immuneACCESS table is reduced to in-frame sequences with V and J assigned. These tables do not hold every clone; where another copy was compared, an unresolved V gene accounts for under half, and the others remain unexplained. The sample table holds 41,000 or so clones, of which around nine tenths were seen once. The top ten hold less than 3.5% of the sample. The sequencing here drew on peripheral blood, taken before any cancer treatment. Source of these receptors: a female donor at least 60 years old with stage I squamous cell lung carcinoma.

V and J are TRBV2 and TRBJ1-1; D might be TRBD1 (6 bases). Germline V gene lookup returns CDR1 SNHLY and CDR2 FYNNEI. There are 13 residues in the CDR3. V was pared by 8 bases and J by 4 bases, with 14 bases between. The CDR3 region is CASGGGRGTEAFF. The CDR3 region has the DNA TGTGCCAGCGGGGGGGGGCGAGGCACTGAAGCTTTCTTT.

The J gene is TRBJ2-7, the V gene TRBV27, with TRBD2 matching over 10 bases. Germline lookup yields CDR1 MNHEY and CDR2 SMNVEV (reference sequence). The CDR3 runs 14 residues. J was trimmed by 5 bases and V by 5 bases; bases with no gene match: 6. For the CDR3, the DNA is TGTGCCAGCAGTCCCCGGACTAGCGGAAACGAGCAGTACTTC. Translated, it gives CASSPRTSGNEQYF.